The subject of this entry is one T cell receptor (beta chain). Measured with immunoSEQ multiplex PCR; TCRdb has only the in-frame clones, and not every one. Of approximately 90,000 clones in the sample, more than 70% are singletons; the top ten hold 0.25% to 0.3%. V lost 7 bases and J 6 bases, leaving 18 bases between the germline ends. The CDR3 runs to 14 residues. From germline, CDR1 is MNHNS and CDR2 SASEGT. This sample is part of a study of OX40 agonist ivuxolimab in advanced cancers. This clonotype originated in an adult with an advanced solid tumor such as melanoma, head and neck, liver or kidney cancer. Sample: CD4+ or CD8+ T cells sorted from blood, taken in a trial of the OX40 agonist ivuxolimab. The chain has TRBV6-1 and TRBJ1-1; perhaps TRBD1 as D (5 bases). The CDR3 DNA follows: TGTGCCAGCAAAGAAGGGGCCGGGAATTCTGAAGCTTTCTTT. This sequence encodes CASKEGAGNSEAFF.